This passage covers 12 T cell receptor beta chains from one sample sequenced in a study of cytomegalovirus exposure and HLA in healthy donors. The PCR used 60 Vbeta and 13 Jbeta primers. Data came from immunoSEQ multiplex PCR; TCRdb stores just in-frame clones and leaves some out. The table lists roughly 200,000 clones, with approximately 6.9% in the top ten. Sample: PBMCs. The receptors here all came from a man aged 30 to 45 in good health and CMV-seronegative.

V usage is TRBV29-1 and J usage is TRBJ1-2; 9 bases are shared with TRBD1. The CDR3 totals 14 residues. Germline CDR1 reads SQVTM; CDR2 reads ANQGSEA. Germline trimming cut 7 bases from V and 2 bases from J; bases unmatched to any gene: 8. The CDR3 loop reads CSAETGGLNYGYTF. The CDR3 DNA is TGCAGCGCGGAGACAGGGGGACTAAACTATGGCTACACCTTC.

The gene calls are TRBV10-1 and TRBJ2-7; 12 bases agree with TRBD2. J gave up 2 bases and V 3 bases, and 2 bases lay outside the gene matches. The CDR3 consists of 15 residues. Looked up from germline, CDR1 is WNHNN and CDR2 is SYGVQD (reference sequence). CDR3 sequence (DNA): TGCGCCAGCAGTGACGGGACTAGCGGGCCCTACGAGCAGTACTTC. Translating it yields CASSDGTSGPYEQYF.

V and J are TRBV9 and TRBJ2-5; 10 bases align to TRBD2. The J segment lost 4 bases and the V segment lost 4 bases, leaving 1 base of the junction unmatched. This CDR3 is built from 13 residues. Looked up from germline, CDR1 is SGDLS and CDR2 is YYNGEE. The CDR3 DNA reads as TGTGCCAGCAGCCTAGCGGGAGCAGAGACCCAGTACTTC. It translates to CASSLAGAETQYF.

The chain is built from TRBV13 and TRBJ1-1; D is perhaps TRBD1 (5 bases). V was pared by 3 bases and J by 6 bases, with 23 bases between. Germline CDR1 reads PRHDT; CDR2 reads FYEKMQ (reference sequence). This CDR3 has 17 amino acids. This chain's CDR3 is CASSFILSTDRGAEAFF. For the CDR3, the DNA is TGTGCCAGCAGCTTTATCTTGTCGACGGACCGGGGGGCTGAAGCTTTCTTT.

The V call is TRBV10-3, the J call TRBJ2-7; possibly TRBD1 for D (6 bases). The closer fit of TRBJ2-1 to the DNA end suggests the J call may be wrong. The CDR3 is made up of 14 amino acids. Germline lookup yields CDR1 ENHRY and CDR2 SYGVKD. For the CDR3, the DNA is TGTGCCATCAGCGGACAGCCCTCCTACAATGAGCAGTTCTTC. Its protein is CAISGQPSYNEQFF.

The chain employs TRBV10-1 and TRBJ1-1, with D possibly TRBD1 on 6 matching bases. The CDR3 is 13 residues long. V lost 0 bases, J lost 10 bases, and 12 bases lay in between. Germline V lookup: CDR1 WNHNN, CDR2 SYGVQD (reference sequence). The CDR3 nucleotides read TGCGCCAGCAGTGAGTCGGACAGCCGGGGAGCTTTCTTT. Protein product: CASSESDSRGAFF.

The chain couples TRBV18 to TRBJ2-7, with D possibly matching TRBD2 (7 bases). The CDR3 totals 15 residues. Per the germline V gene, CDR1 is KGHSH and CDR2 is LQKENI. V lost 3 bases and J 2 bases, leaving 14 bases between the germline ends. The CDR3 protein is CASSPDGGPTYEQYF. The DNA for the CDR3 is TGTGCCAGCTCACCCGACGGGGGGCCCACCTACGAGCAGTACTTC. Filled out from reference TRBV18 and TRBJ2-7, the complete variable domain reads NAGVMQNPRHLVRRRGQEARLRCSPMKGHSHVYWYRQLPEEGLKFMVYLQKENIIDESGMPKERFSAEFPKEGPSILRIQQVVRGDSAAYFCASSPDGGPTYEQYFGPGTRLTVT.

The chain links TRBV27 to TRBJ1-1; D perhaps matches TRBD1 (5 bases). This CDR3 is built from 15 residues. In germline, CDR1 is MNHEY, CDR2 SMNVEV (reference sequence). Trimming stripped 0 bases from V and 1 base from J, with 9 bases between. DNA for the CDR3: TGTGCCAGCAGTTTATCGCCTGGACAGAACACTGAAGCTTTCTTT. Translation: CASSLSPGQNTEAFF.

As for this clone: Other DNA variants within this sample encode the same CDR3. V is TRBV7-9 and J is TRBJ2-1; no clear D gene. The V gene lost 1 base and the J gene lost 6 bases, with 7 bases spanning the gap. Germline CDR1 and CDR2: SEHNR and FQNEAQ (reference sequence). This CDR3 region has 13 residues. DNA for the CDR3: TGTGCCAGCAGCTTAGTCAGTCTCAATGAGCAGTTCTTC. The encoded protein is CASSLVSLNEQFF.

The chain links TRBV19 to TRBJ2-4, with D perhaps TRBD1 (5 bases). This CDR3 region has 15 residues. Deletions cut 4 bases from V and 7 bases from J, with 17 bases between. The germline V gene has CDR1 LNHDA and CDR2 SQIVND (reference sequence). CDR3 loop: CASSTPQGDRNIQYF. The DNA of the CDR3 is TGTGCCAGTAGTACCCCTCAGGGTGATAGGAACATTCAGTACTTC.

The chain links TRBV7-9 to TRBJ1-5; tentatively, D is TRBD1 (5 bases). Germline values: CDR1 SEHNR, CDR2 FQNEAQ (reference sequence). The V gene lost 1 base and the J gene lost 2 bases, with 15 bases spanning the gap. The CDR3 contains 17 residues. The chain's CDR3 is CASSLGAGRLGNQPQHF. The CDR3 DNA reads as TGTGCCAGCAGCTTAGGAGCAGGGAGGTTAGGCAATCAGCCCCAGCATTTT.

The V call is TRBV19, the J call TRBJ2-1; 8 bases are a match to TRBD2. The CDR3 consists of 14 residues. Trimming at V came to 6 bases and at J to 0 bases, leaving 1 base not matched to a gene. Per the germline V gene, CDR1 is LNHDA and CDR2 is SQIVND (reference sequence). The CDR3 sequence: CASSGGDSYNEQFF. The CDR3 nucleotides are TGTGCCAGTAGCGGGGGGGACTCCTACAATGAGCAGTTCTTC.